This T cell receptor (beta chain) is drawn from a study of T cells expressing NK-cell markers. Study-level information: Sorted T-cell subsets CD3+CD56+NKG2C+, CD3+CD56+NKG2C- and CD3+CD56-NKG2C+ were TCR beta-sequenced. One of the eight sequenced donors was seronegative, whereas the other seven were HCMV-seropositive. Overall study results and limits: HCMV specificity was not established for the expanded NKG2C+ T cell clones.

In regard to this clonotype: Its antigen is still unknown.

From the 5' RACE reads, TCRdb lists one entry per CDR3 protein and no DNA. The sample is made up of about 260,000 distinct CDR3 sequences, and the top ten hold approximately 0.41% of it. Germline CDR1 and CDR2: SGHAT and FQNNGV. This CDR3 region has 14 residues. The sample taken for sequencing was blood T cells: a sorted CD56 or NKG2C T cell subset, CD4+ or CD8+ T cells, or bulk PBMC T cells (not recorded which). The chain carries TRBV11-2 and TRBJ2-5; the TRBD1 assignment by TCRdb is unverifiable without DNA. The clonotype was recovered from a man in his late teens or twenties in good health. CDR3 region: CASSRDRPRETQYF.